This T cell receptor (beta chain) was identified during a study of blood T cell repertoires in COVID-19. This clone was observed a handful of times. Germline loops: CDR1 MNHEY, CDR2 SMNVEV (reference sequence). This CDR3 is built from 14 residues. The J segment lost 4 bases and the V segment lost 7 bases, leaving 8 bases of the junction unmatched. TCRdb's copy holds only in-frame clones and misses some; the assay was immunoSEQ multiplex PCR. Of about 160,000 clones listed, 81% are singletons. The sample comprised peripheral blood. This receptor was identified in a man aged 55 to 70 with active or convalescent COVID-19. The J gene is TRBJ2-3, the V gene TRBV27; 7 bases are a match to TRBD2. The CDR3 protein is CASMRSLASDTQYF. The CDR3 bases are TGTGCCAGCATGAGATCACTAGCGTCAGATACGCAGTATTTT.